This T cell receptor beta chain was obtained from a study of blood T cell repertoires in COVID-19 (dated by TCRdb to between 2020 and 2021). Concerning the study at large: Samples covering the acute and convalescent phases of COVID-19 were provided by collaborators in the United States, Italy and Spain. Where available, HLA class I and class II types were obtained from metadata supplied by the sample provider rather than from assay-based typing. The prospective study material was composed of cDNA or gDNA derived from T cells, B-cell-depleted T cells, or PBMCs. Subjects who had been exposed to COVID-19, were actively infected with it, or had recovered from it provided the deeply sampled blood TCRbeta repertoires that made up the dataset. The repertoires were released in a freely available public database meant as a resource for research on the immune response to SARS-CoV-2. The samples were drawn from two sources: the first 160 participants of the ongoing ImmuneRACE study, and 950 to 1,500 subjects contributed by 6 global collaborators. The sample metadata nearly always contained a de-identified subject ID, COVID-19 status, age in years and sex.

This clone occurred once. What antigen it recognizes has not been identified. No base qualities exist here, and no much larger clone lies one base off it. V is cut back by 4 bases and J by 5 bases, with 5 bases in the junction unmatched. The germline V gene encodes CDR1 SGHNT and CDR2 YENEEA. Taken from cysteine to phenylalanine, the CDR3 has 13 residues. Only CDR3 DNA is held: 39 bases, read in frame from base 1. The collaborating institutions used their own protocols to collect whole blood in K2EDTA tubes. Collaborator samples were shipped for TCRbeta analysis as frozen whole blood, isolated PBMCs, or DNA extracted from either sample type. Results the study describes overall, beyond this receptor: The amount of clinical and demographic metadata varied by source and participant and was provided uncurated.

The immunoSEQ Assay, a bias-controlled multiplex PCR, was used to amplify TCRbeta CDR3 regions from genomic DNA. Concerning the study's data processing: The number of nucleated cells in each sample was estimated from the amplification of reference gene primers within the assay. Sequence reads were collapsed and filtered to measure the absolute abundance of every unique TCRbeta CDR3 rearrangement. For each sample, productive Simpson clonality was calculated as the square root of Simpson's diversity index across productive rearrangements. Held by TCRdb, this immuneACCESS table contains in-frame sequences only and omits some clones. Under half of the omission traces to an unresolved V gene where checked; the cause of the rest is unknown. V and J calls and clone size are as listed in that table; D and trimming were resolved from the DNA. The sample table holds 40,000 to 45,000 clones, of which just over 85% were seen once. 8.4% of the sample is held by the ten biggest clonotypes.

The chain couples TRBV11-3 to TRBJ2-7; TRBD1 lines up with 7 middle nucleotides. The sequence derives from a man in his 60s with active COVID-19. Sequences were obtained from peripheral blood. The CDR3 loop reads CASSWDSSNEQYF. The base sequence is TGTGCCAGCAGCTGGGACAGCTCTAACGAGCAGTACTTC.